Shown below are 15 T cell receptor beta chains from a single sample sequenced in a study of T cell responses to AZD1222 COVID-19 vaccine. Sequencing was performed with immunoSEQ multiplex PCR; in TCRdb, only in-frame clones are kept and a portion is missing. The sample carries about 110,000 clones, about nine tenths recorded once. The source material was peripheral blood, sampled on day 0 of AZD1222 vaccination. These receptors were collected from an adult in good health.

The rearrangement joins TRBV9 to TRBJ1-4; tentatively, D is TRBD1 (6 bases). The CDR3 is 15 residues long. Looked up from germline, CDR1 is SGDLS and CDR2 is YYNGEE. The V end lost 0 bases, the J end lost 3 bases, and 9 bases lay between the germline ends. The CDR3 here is CASSVGQASNEKLFF. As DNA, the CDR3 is TGTGCCAGCAGCGTAGGACAGGCCTCTAATGAAAAACTGTTTTTT. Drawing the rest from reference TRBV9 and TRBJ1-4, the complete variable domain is DSGVTQTPKHLITATGQRVTLRCSPRSGDLSVYWYQQSLDQGLQFLIQYYNGEERAKGNILERFSAQQFPDLHSELNLSSLELGDSALYFCASSVGQASNEKLFFGSGTQLSVL.

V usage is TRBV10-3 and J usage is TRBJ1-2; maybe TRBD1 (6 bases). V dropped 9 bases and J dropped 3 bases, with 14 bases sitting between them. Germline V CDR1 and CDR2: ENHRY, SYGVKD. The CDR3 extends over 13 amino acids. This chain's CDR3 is CAIGQSFDYGYTF. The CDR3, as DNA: TGTGCCATAGGACAGTCCTTTGACTATGGCTACACCTTC.

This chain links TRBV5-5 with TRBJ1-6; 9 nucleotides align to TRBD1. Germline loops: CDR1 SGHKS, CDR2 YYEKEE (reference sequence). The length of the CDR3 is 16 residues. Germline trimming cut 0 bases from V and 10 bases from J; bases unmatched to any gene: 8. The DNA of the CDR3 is TGTGCCAGCAGCTTGGGGGCGACAGGGGGAGAATCACCCCTCCACTTT. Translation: CASSLGATGGESPLHF. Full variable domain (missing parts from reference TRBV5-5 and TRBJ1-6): DAGVTQSPTHLIKTRGQQVTLRCSPISGHKSVSWYQQVLGQGPQFIFQYYEKEERGRGNFPDRFSARQFPNYSSELNVNALLLGDSALYLCASSLGATGGESPLHFGNGTRLTVT.

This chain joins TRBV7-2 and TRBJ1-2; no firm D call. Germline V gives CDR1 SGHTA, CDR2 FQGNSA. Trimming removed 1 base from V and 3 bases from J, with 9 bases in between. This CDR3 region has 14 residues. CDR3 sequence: CASSLEGWDYGYTF. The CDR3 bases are TGTGCCAGCAGCTTAGAGGGCTGGGACTATGGCTACACCTTC.

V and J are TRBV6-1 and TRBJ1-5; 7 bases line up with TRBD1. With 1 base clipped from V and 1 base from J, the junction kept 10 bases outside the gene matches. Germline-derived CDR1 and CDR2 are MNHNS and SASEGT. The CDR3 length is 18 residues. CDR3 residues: CASSEGQGVSRSNQPQHF. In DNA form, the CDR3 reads TGTGCCAGCAGTGAAGGGCAGGGGGTAAGTAGGAGCAATCAGCCCCAGCATTTT.

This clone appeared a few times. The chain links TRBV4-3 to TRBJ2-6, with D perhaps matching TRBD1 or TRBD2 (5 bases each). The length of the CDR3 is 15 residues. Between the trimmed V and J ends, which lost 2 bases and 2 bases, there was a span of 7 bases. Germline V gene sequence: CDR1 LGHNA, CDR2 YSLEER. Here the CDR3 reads CASSQWGTGANVLTF. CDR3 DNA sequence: TGCGCCAGCAGCCAATGGGGGACTGGGGCCAACGTCCTGACTTTC.

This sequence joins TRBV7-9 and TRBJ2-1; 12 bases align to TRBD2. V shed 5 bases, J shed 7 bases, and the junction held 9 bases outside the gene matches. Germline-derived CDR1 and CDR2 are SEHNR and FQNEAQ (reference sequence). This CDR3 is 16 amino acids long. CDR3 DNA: TGTGCCAGCAGCCCACCGACTAGCGGGAGTACAAATGAGCAGTTCTTC. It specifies CASSPPTSGSTNEQFF.

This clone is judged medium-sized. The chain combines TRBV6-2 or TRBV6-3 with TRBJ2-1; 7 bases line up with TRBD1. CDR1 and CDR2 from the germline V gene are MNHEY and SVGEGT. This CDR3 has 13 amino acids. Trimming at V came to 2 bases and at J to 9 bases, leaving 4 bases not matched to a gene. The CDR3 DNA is TGTGCCAGCAGTTACCACAGGGGCGGTGAGCAGTTCTTC. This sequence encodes CASSYHRGGEQFF.

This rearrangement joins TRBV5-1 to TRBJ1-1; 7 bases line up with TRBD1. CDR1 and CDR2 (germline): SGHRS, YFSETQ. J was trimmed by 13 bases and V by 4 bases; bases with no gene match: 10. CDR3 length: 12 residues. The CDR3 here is CASSDTGQKIFF. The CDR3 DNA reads TGCGCCAGCAGCGACACGGGACAGAAAATTTTCTTT. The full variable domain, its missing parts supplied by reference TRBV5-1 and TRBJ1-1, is KAGVTQTPRYLIKTRGQQVTLSCSPISGHRSVSWYQQTPGQGLQFLFEYFSETQRNKGNFPGRFSGRQFSNSRSEMNVSTLELGDSALYLCASSDTGQKIFFGQGTRLTVV.

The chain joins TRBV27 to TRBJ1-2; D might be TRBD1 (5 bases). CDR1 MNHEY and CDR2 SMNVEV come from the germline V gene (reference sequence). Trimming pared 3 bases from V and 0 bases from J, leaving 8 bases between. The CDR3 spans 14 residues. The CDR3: CASSLRGSNYGYTF. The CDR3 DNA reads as TGTGCCAGCAGTTTGAGGGGTTCTAACTATGGCTACACCTTC.

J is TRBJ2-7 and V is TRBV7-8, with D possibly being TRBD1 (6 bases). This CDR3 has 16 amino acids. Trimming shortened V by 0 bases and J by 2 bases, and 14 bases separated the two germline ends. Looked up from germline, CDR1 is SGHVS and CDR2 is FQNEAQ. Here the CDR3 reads CASSLALGHNTYEQYF. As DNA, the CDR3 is TGTGCCAGCAGCTTAGCCTTGGGACACAATACCTACGAGCAGTACTTC.

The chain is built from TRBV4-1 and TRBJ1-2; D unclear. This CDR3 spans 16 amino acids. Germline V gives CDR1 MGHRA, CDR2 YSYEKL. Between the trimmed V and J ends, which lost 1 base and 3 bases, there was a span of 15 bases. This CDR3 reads CASSQGAPRRHYGYTF. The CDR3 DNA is TGCGCCAGCAGCCAAGGCGCCCCCAGGCGACACTATGGCTACACCTTC.

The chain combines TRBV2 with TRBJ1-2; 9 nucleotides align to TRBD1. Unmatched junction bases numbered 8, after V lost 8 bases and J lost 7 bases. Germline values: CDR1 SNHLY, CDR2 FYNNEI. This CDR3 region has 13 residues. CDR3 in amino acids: CASGNRGQGGYTF. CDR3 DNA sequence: TGTGCCAGCGGTAACAGGGGGCAGGGTGGCTACACCTTC.

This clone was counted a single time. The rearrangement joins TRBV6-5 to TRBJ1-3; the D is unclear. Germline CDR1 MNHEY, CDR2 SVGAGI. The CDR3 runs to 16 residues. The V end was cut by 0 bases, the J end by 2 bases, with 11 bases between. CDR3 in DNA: TGTGCCAGCAGTTACTCGACTGGGTTAGCTGGAAACACCATATATTTT. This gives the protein CASSYSTGLAGNTIYF.

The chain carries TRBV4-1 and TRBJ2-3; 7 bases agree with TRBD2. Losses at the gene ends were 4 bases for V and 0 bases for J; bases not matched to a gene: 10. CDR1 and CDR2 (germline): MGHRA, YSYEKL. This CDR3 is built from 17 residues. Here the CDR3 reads CASSPSPSGTSTDTQYF. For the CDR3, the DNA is TGCGCCAGCAGCCCCTCCCCTAGCGGAACTAGCACAGATACGCAGTATTTT.